The present TCR beta chain was sequenced within a study of CD8 T cells in Susac syndrome. Study as a whole: When their blood was taken, the Susac syndrome patients had either not yet had any therapy, were taking corticosteroids, or were taking intravenous immunoglobulin alone.

TEMRA cells were FACS-enriched, with CD8+ and CD4+ T cells isolated negatively. The CDR3 has 12 amino acids. Trimming stripped 5 bases from V and 5 bases from J, with 9 bases between. Random hexamers were used to reverse transcribe an amount of roughly 0.5 to 1 ug RNA. Amplification of TCR beta CDR3 used immunoSEQ multiplex PCR across 54 Vbeta and 13 Jbeta. TCRdb reprocessed the immunoSEQ multiplex PCR reads with MiXCR, giving one entry per CDR3 protein. Of some 150,000 distinct CDR3 sequences listed, approximately 95% are singletons. The receptor was isolated from a human donor with Susac syndrome. Sequencing was performed on CD4+ T cells from PBMCs. The genes are TRBV12-3 or TRBV12-4 and TRBJ1-2; D not certain. DNA of the CDR3: TGTGCCAGCAGTCTCCACATGTATGGCTACACCTTC. Translating gives CASSLHMYGYTF.